The rows below give T cell receptor beta chains drawn from one sample of a study of control samples from healthy donors and cancer patients. The table came from immunoSEQ multiplex PCR; TCRdb's copy has only in-frame clones and leaves some out. The sample has about 40,000 clones, approximately 90% seen once. The specimen sequenced was blood. All receptors derive from a woman in her 50s in good health. Each CDR3 is given with its conserved first and last residue. Each record gives: J gene, clone size, D gene, V gene, CDR3 protein, CDR3 DNA. D genes are given only for firm matches. Size is omitted from some rows. Given values are once, few, many or a class for expanded clones.

j_call: TRBJ1-2; clone_size: NA; d_call: NA; v_call: TRBV19; cdr3_aa: CASSRLASYGYTF; cdr3_nt: TGTGCCAGTAGTCGGCTAGCCTCCTATGGCTACACCTTC
j_call: TRBJ2-5; clone_size: NA; d_call: TRBD1; v_call: TRBV25-1; cdr3_aa: CASSELGTERETQYF; cdr3_nt: TGTGCCAGCAGTGAACTTGGGACAGAGAGAGAGACCCAGTACTTC
j_call: TRBJ1-6; clone_size: NA; d_call: NA; v_call: TRBV2; cdr3_aa: CASSARRSSYNSPLHF; cdr3_nt: TGTGCCAGCAGTGCACGAAGGAGCTCCTATAATTCACCCCTCCACTTT
j_call: TRBJ2-2; clone_size: NA; d_call: TRBD2; v_call: TRBV19; cdr3_aa: CASASGGADTGELFF; cdr3_nt: TGTGCCAGCGCTAGCGGGGGGGCCGACACCGGGGAGCTGTTTTTT
j_call: TRBJ2-1; clone_size: NA; d_call: TRBD2; v_call: TRBV24-1; cdr3_aa: CATGLAGRNEQFF; cdr3_nt: TGTGCCACCGGACTAGCGGGGAGGAATGAGCAGTTCTTC
j_call: TRBJ1-2; clone_size: NA; d_call: TRBD1; v_call: TRBV4-1; cdr3_aa: CASSQDREGQGAFNYGYTF; cdr3_nt: TGCGCCAGCAGCCAAGATAGAGAGGGACAGGGGGCGTTCAACTATGGCTACACCTTC
j_call: TRBJ2-1; clone_size: NA; d_call: NA; v_call: TRBV18; cdr3_aa: CASSPGSSYNEQFF; cdr3_nt: TGTGCCAGCTCACCGGGCAGCTCCTACAATGAGCAGTTCTTC
j_call: TRBJ1-5; clone_size: NA; d_call: NA; v_call: TRBV28; cdr3_aa: CASSLWRGREPQHF; cdr3_nt: TGTGCCAGCAGTTTATGGAGGGGTAGGGAGCCCCAGCATTTT
j_call: TRBJ1-1; clone_size: NA; d_call: NA; v_call: TRBV3-1/TRBV3-2; cdr3_aa: CASSQVQGNTEAFF; cdr3_nt: TGTGCCAGCAGCCAAGTACAGGGAAACACTGAAGCTTTCTTT
j_call: TRBJ1-5; clone_size: NA; d_call: NA; v_call: TRBV12-5; cdr3_aa: CASGLWTEYSNQPQHF; cdr3_nt: TGTGCTAGTGGTTTGTGGACAGAATATAGCAATCAGCCCCAGCATTTT
j_call: TRBJ2-2; clone_size: NA; d_call: TRBD1; v_call: TRBV5-1; cdr3_aa: CASSFTGTGGPNTGELFF; cdr3_nt: TGCGCCAGCAGCTTCACCGGGACAGGGGGCCCGAACACCGGGGAGCTGTTTTTT
j_call: TRBJ2-6; clone_size: NA; d_call: TRBD2; v_call: TRBV5-1; cdr3_aa: CASSYSGGSSGANVLTF; cdr3_nt: TGCGCCAGCAGCTATAGCGGGGGGAGCTCTGGGGCCAACGTCCTGACTTTC
j_call: TRBJ1-4; clone_size: NA; d_call: NA; v_call: TRBV6-6; cdr3_aa: CASSSPRSENEKLFF; cdr3_nt: TGTGCCAGCAGTTCGCCCAGGTCGGAGAATGAAAAACTGTTTTTT
j_call: TRBJ1-1; clone_size: NA; d_call: NA; v_call: TRBV29-1; cdr3_aa: CSSMDSMNTEAFF; cdr3_nt: TGCAGCTCCATGGACAGTATGAACACTGAAGCTTTCTTT
j_call: TRBJ1-6; clone_size: NA; d_call: NA; v_call: TRBV27; cdr3_aa: CASSIQGDGSPLHF; cdr3_nt: TGTGCCAGCAGTATACAGGGTGACGGTTCACCCCTCCACTTT
j_call: TRBJ1-2; clone_size: once; d_call: NA; v_call: TRBV19; cdr3_aa: CASSPLGTPRPNYGYTF; cdr3_nt: TGTGCCAGTAGTCCATTGGGGACACCTAGGCCTAACTATGGCTACACCTTC
j_call: TRBJ2-5; clone_size: NA; d_call: NA; v_call: TRBV14; cdr3_aa: CASSQGIEETQYF; cdr3_nt: TGTGCCAGCAGCCAAGGAATAGAAGAGACCCAGTACTTC
j_call: TRBJ1-4; clone_size: NA; d_call: NA; v_call: TRBV5-8; cdr3_aa: CASSPTRQILFF; cdr3_nt: TGTGCCAGCAGTCCTACACGGCAGATACTGTTTTTT
j_call: TRBJ1-2; clone_size: NA; d_call: TRBD1; v_call: TRBV4-3; cdr3_aa: CASSQGQDPYGYTF; cdr3_nt: TGCGCCAGCAGCCAGGGACAGGACCCCTATGGCTACACCTTC
j_call: TRBJ1-3; clone_size: NA; d_call: TRBD1; v_call: TRBV9; cdr3_aa: CASSYRQGAVMGNTIYF; cdr3_nt: TGTGCCAGCAGCTACCGACAGGGGGCCGTAATGGGAAACACCATATATTTT
j_call: TRBJ1-2; clone_size: once; d_call: TRBD1; v_call: TRBV12-3/TRBV12-4; cdr3_aa: CASSKTGTGYTF; cdr3_nt: TGTGCCAGCAGCAAGACAGGGACTGGCTACACCTTC
j_call: TRBJ1-6; clone_size: NA; d_call: NA; v_call: TRBV5-1; cdr3_aa: CASSSGGPGSPLHF; cdr3_nt: TGCGCCAGCAGCTCGGGGGGCCCGGGGTCACCCCTCCACTTT
j_call: TRBJ1-3; clone_size: NA; d_call: NA; v_call: TRBV19; cdr3_aa: CASLLSSSGNTIYF; cdr3_nt: TGTGCCAGTCTTTTGTCCAGCTCTGGAAACACCATATATTTT
j_call: TRBJ1-5; clone_size: NA; d_call: NA; v_call: TRBV29-1; cdr3_aa: CSVEVSSPGPRSNQPQHF; cdr3_nt: TGCAGCGTTGAGGTATCATCACCGGGGCCGAGGAGCAATCAGCCCCAGCATTTT
j_call: TRBJ1-2; clone_size: NA; d_call: NA; v_call: TRBV9; cdr3_aa: CASSVGGVYGYTF; cdr3_nt: TGTGCCAGCAGCGTAGGAGGGGTCTATGGCTACACCTTC
j_call: TRBJ1-2; clone_size: NA; d_call: NA; v_call: TRBV19; cdr3_aa: CASSPFGGRGYTF; cdr3_nt: TGTGCCAGTAGTCCATTCGGGGGCAGAGGCTACACCTTC
j_call: TRBJ1-4; clone_size: NA; d_call: NA; v_call: TRBV29-1; cdr3_aa: CSVEDWSVGGEKLFF; cdr3_nt: TGCAGCGTTGAAGACTGGAGTGTGGGTGGTGAAAAACTGTTTTTT
j_call: TRBJ1-6; clone_size: once; d_call: NA; v_call: TRBV18; cdr3_aa: CASSPGVLNSPLHF; cdr3_nt: TGTGCCAGCTCACCCGGGGTTCTTAATTCACCCCTCCACTTT
j_call: TRBJ1-2; clone_size: NA; d_call: NA; v_call: TRBV9; cdr3_aa: CASSVAPGGYYGYTF; cdr3_nt: TGTGCCAGCAGCGTAGCCCCCGGCGGTTACTATGGCTACACCTTC
j_call: TRBJ2-5; clone_size: NA; d_call: NA; v_call: TRBV6-2/TRBV6-3; cdr3_aa: CASSFPTGGVETQYF; cdr3_nt: TGTGCCAGCAGCTTCCCGACTGGCGGGGTGGAGACCCAGTACTTC
j_call: TRBJ1-2; clone_size: NA; d_call: NA; v_call: TRBV3-1/TRBV3-2; cdr3_aa: CASSPPPGFHGYTF; cdr3_nt: TGTGCCAGCAGCCCACCCCCCGGGTTCCATGGCTACACCTTC
j_call: TRBJ1-6; clone_size: NA; d_call: NA; v_call: TRBV6-2/TRBV6-3; cdr3_aa: CASSFPPPWGASPLHF; cdr3_nt: TGTGCCAGCAGTTTCCCCCCGCCTTGGGGAGCTTCACCCCTCCACTTT
j_call: TRBJ1-1; clone_size: NA; d_call: NA; v_call: TRBV18; cdr3_aa: CASLKADTEAFF; cdr3_nt: TGTGCCAGCTTAAAAGCGGACACTGAAGCTTTCTTT
j_call: TRBJ2-1; clone_size: NA; d_call: TRBD2; v_call: TRBV3-1/TRBV3-2; cdr3_aa: CASSMGGSYNEQFF; cdr3_nt: TGTGCCAGCAGTATGGGGGGGTCCTACAATGAGCAGTTCTTC
j_call: TRBJ2-7; clone_size: NA; d_call: TRBD2; v_call: TRBV28; cdr3_aa: CASSSGGLAGAYEQYF; cdr3_nt: TGTGCCAGCAGCAGTGGCGGACTAGCGGGGGCCTACGAGCAGTACTTC
j_call: TRBJ1-2; clone_size: NA; d_call: NA; v_call: TRBV27; cdr3_aa: CASGSGPLYGYTF; cdr3_nt: TGTGCCAGCGGTTCGGGCCCCCTCTATGGCTACACCTTC
j_call: TRBJ1-1; clone_size: NA; d_call: NA; v_call: TRBV6-1; cdr3_aa: CASSEIRVGAFF; cdr3_nt: TGTGCCAGCAGTGAAATAAGGGTGGGAGCTTTCTTT
j_call: TRBJ1-3; clone_size: NA; d_call: NA; v_call: TRBV19; cdr3_aa: CASSILASGGNTIYF; cdr3_nt: TGTGCCAGTAGTATTCTTGCCTCAGGGGGAAACACCATATATTTT
j_call: TRBJ1-2; clone_size: NA; d_call: TRBD1; v_call: TRBV9; cdr3_aa: CASRANRGNYGYTF; cdr3_nt: TGTGCCAGCAGAGCTAACAGGGGTAACTATGGCTACACCTTC
j_call: TRBJ2-2; clone_size: NA; d_call: NA; v_call: TRBV18; cdr3_aa: CASSPGLNTGELFF; cdr3_nt: TGTGCCAGCTCACCGGGATTAAACACCGGGGAGCTGTTTTTT
j_call: TRBJ1-1; clone_size: NA; d_call: NA; v_call: TRBV9; cdr3_aa: CASSRGPNTEAFF; cdr3_nt: TGTGCCAGCAGCCGGGGCCCGAACACTGAAGCTTTCTTT
j_call: TRBJ2-2; clone_size: NA; d_call: NA; v_call: TRBV3-1/TRBV3-2; cdr3_aa: CASSQARGAGVTGELFF; cdr3_nt: TGTGCCAGCAGCCAAGCCCGCGGGGCAGGGGTCACCGGGGAGCTGTTTTTT
j_call: TRBJ1-1; clone_size: once; d_call: NA; v_call: TRBV11-3; cdr3_aa: CASSRETNTEAFF; cdr3_nt: TGTGCCAGCTCCCGAGAGACGAACACTGAAGCTTTCTTT
j_call: TRBJ1-2; clone_size: NA; d_call: NA; v_call: TRBV6-5; cdr3_aa: CASSWGGKGGYTF; cdr3_nt: TGTGCCAGCAGTTGGGGCGGAAAGGGCGGCTACACCTTC
j_call: TRBJ1-3; clone_size: NA; d_call: TRBD1; v_call: TRBV11-2; cdr3_aa: CASSGRTGGNTIYF; cdr3_nt: TGTGCCAGCAGCGGTCGGACAGGGGGCAACACCATATATTTT
j_call: TRBJ1-1; clone_size: NA; d_call: TRBD1; v_call: TRBV5-1; cdr3_aa: CASTYRGLSTEAFF; cdr3_nt: TGCGCCAGCACCTACAGGGGGCTGAGCACTGAAGCTTTCTTT
j_call: TRBJ1-6; clone_size: NA; d_call: TRBD1; v_call: TRBV6-2/TRBV6-3; cdr3_aa: CASSYGQGGSPLHF; cdr3_nt: TGTGCCAGCAGCTATGGACAGGGTGGCTCACCCCTCCACTTT
j_call: TRBJ2-7; clone_size: few; d_call: NA; v_call: TRBV6-5; cdr3_aa: CASSLLGPSYEQYF; cdr3_nt: TGTGCCAGCAGCCTCCTTGGGCCTTCCTACGAGCAGTACTTC
j_call: TRBJ2-3; clone_size: NA; d_call: NA; v_call: TRBV27; cdr3_aa: CASSLTGLSTDTQYF; cdr3_nt: TGTGCCAGCAGTTTAACAGGGCTCAGCACAGATACGCAGTATTTT
j_call: TRBJ2-5; clone_size: NA; d_call: NA; v_call: TRBV28; cdr3_aa: CASSPNTASGETQYF; cdr3_nt: TGTGCCAGCAGCCCAAACACCGCCAGTGGGGAGACCCAGTACTTC
j_call: TRBJ1-2; clone_size: NA; d_call: NA; v_call: TRBV7-8; cdr3_aa: CASPGPDGYTF; cdr3_nt: TGTGCCAGCCCCGGACCCGATGGCTACACCTTC
j_call: TRBJ1-1; clone_size: NA; d_call: NA; v_call: TRBV7-2; cdr3_aa: CASSLVYGENTEAFF; cdr3_nt: TGTGCCAGCAGCTTAGTTTACGGGGAGAACACTGAAGCTTTCTTT
j_call: TRBJ2-5; clone_size: NA; d_call: NA; v_call: TRBV9; cdr3_aa: CASSDQETQYF; cdr3_nt: TGTGCCAGCAGCGATCAAGAGACCCAGTACTTC
j_call: TRBJ2-7; clone_size: NA; d_call: TRBD2; v_call: TRBV7-2; cdr3_aa: CASSLELAGGHEQYF; cdr3_nt: TGTGCCAGCAGCTTAGAACTAGCGGGGGGCCACGAGCAGTACTTC
j_call: TRBJ1-2; clone_size: NA; d_call: TRBD1; v_call: TRBV16; cdr3_aa: CASSPIGQGYGYTF; cdr3_nt: TGTGCCAGCAGCCCCATCGGACAGGGATATGGCTACACCTTC
j_call: TRBJ2-2; clone_size: NA; d_call: NA; v_call: TRBV2; cdr3_aa: CASRPQIRTNTGELFF; cdr3_nt: TGTGCCAGCCGCCCACAAATTAGAACAAACACCGGGGAGCTGTTTTTT